One TCR beta chain is described in this entry. This record belongs to a study of blood T cell repertoires in COVID-19. Study information: Specimens from acute and convalescent COVID-19 originated in the United States, Italy and Spain. PBMCs, B-cell-depleted T cells, or T cells provided the cDNA or gDNA that made up the material.

In the original workflow: Reference gene primer amplification gave estimated nucleated cell counts. Assay: immunoSEQ multiplex PCR; the TCRdb copy retains only in-frame clones and omits some. Clonal size and the V and J genes are those of that table, whereas D and trimming came from the DNA. The data show 250,000 to 350,000 clones, around four fifths seen once. The trim removed 0 bases at V and 3 bases at J, leaving 4 bases unmatched. Germline V lookup: CDR1 SGHNT, CDR2 YYREEE (reference sequence). The CDR3 has 16 amino acids. This clonotype was obtained from a woman aged 50 to 65 with acute or convalescent COVID-19. The rearrangement links TRBV5-4 to TRBJ2-2, with 8 positions matching TRBD1. Input material: peripheral blood. This chain's CDR3 is CASSLARGQDTGELFF. In DNA form, the CDR3 reads TGTGCCAGCAGCTTGGCCAGGGGGCAGGACACCGGGGAGCTGTTTTTT. Drawing the rest from reference TRBV5-4 and TRBJ2-2, the complete variable domain is ETGVTQSPTHLIKTRGQQVTLRCSSQSGHNTVSWYQQALGQGPQFIFQYYREEENGRGNFPPRFSGLQFPNYSSELNVNALELDDSALYLCASSLARGQDTGELFFGEGSRLTVL.